These 29 T cell receptor beta chains originate from one sample sequenced in a study of regulatory T cells in long-lasting Graves disease. iRepertoire HTBI primers and Arm-PCR of CDR3 regions built TCR beta libraries. Using its own MiXCR run on the multiplex PCR reads, TCRdb lists one record per CDR3 protein. The sample yields 370,000 or so distinct CDR3 sequences, 16% seen once. The sample's time point: newly diagnosed GD, antithyroid drugs for less than 3 months. PBMC-extracted RNA yielded the TCR library. A further study also used this sample, focusing on T cells in Graves' hyperthyroidism and ophthalmopathy.

The specimen comprised peripheral blood mononuclear cells (PBMCs), sampled at new diagnosis, from a patient treated with antithyroid drugs. The receptors here all came from a woman aged 18-35 years with Graves disease.

This clonotype occurred many times. The chain has TRBV5-4 and TRBJ1-4; D is uncertain. Trimming left V 4 bases short and J 7 bases short, with 11 bases between. The CDR3 sequence is 13 residues long. Germline V gives CDR1 SGHNT, CDR2 YYREEE (reference sequence). The CDR3 nucleotides are TGTGCCAGCAGCGGAGTGGGAGGTGAAAAACTGTTTTTT. Protein: CASSGVGGEKLFF.

There are many counts of this clonotype. The gene calls are TRBV6-1 and TRBJ1-5, with 8 bases identical to TRBD1. The germline V gene has CDR1 MNHNS and CDR2 SASEGT. The CDR3 runs to 13 residues. V was pared by 6 bases and J by 10 bases, with 8 bases of the junction left unmatched. CDR3 loop: CASSPGQGLPQHF. CDR3 DNA: TGTGCCAGCAGCCCTGGACAGGGACTACCCCAGCATTTT.

This clonotype was recorded at least ten times. For the CDR3, the DNA is TGTGCCAGCAGTGAATGGGGGCTAGCCTACAATGAGCAGTTCTTC. It is translated as CASSEWGLAYNEQFF. The chain is built from TRBV2 and TRBJ2-1; D might be TRBD1 (6 bases). The CDR3 has 15 amino acids. CDR1 is SNHLY and CDR2 is FYNNEI in the germline V gene. The V end lost 2 bases, the J end lost 2 bases, and 10 bases lay between the germline ends.

V is TRBV7-9 and J is TRBJ1-1; TRBD1 matches at 9 bases. Per germline, CDR1 SEHNR and CDR2 FQNEAQ (reference sequence). The CDR3 is made up of 15 amino acids. J lost 0 bases, V lost 1 base, and 0 bases had no gene match. The CDR3 DNA sequence: TGTGCCAGCAGCTTAGGGACAGGGGTGAACACTGAAGCTTTCTTT. Encoded protein: CASSLGTGVNTEAFF.

This clonotype has only a few counts. The genes are TRBV19 and TRBJ1-6, with 9 bases fitting TRBD1. With V trimmed by 4 bases and J by 9 bases, 10 bases remained unmatched. CDR1 and CDR2 from the germline V gene are LNHDA and SQIVND (reference sequence). This CDR3 comprises 16 residues. CDR3 DNA: TGTGCCAGTAGTACCCTCGGACAGGGGCGCGGTTCACCCCTCCACTTT. Encoded protein: CASSTLGQGRGSPLHF.

This clonotype has at least ten counts. The chain links TRBV2 to TRBJ1-6; 7 bases align to TRBD1. Per the germline V gene, CDR1 is SNHLY and CDR2 is FYNNEI. The junction had 7 bases not matched to a gene; V was cut back by 6 bases and J by 8 bases. The CDR3 runs to 14 residues. The chain's CDR3 is CASRETGRDSPLHF. The DNA of the CDR3 is TGTGCCAGCAGGGAGACAGGGAGAGATTCACCCCTCCACTTT. The whole variable domain, remainder taken from reference TRBV2 and TRBJ1-6, is EPEVTQTPSHQVTQMGQEVILRCVPISNHLYFYWYRQILGQKVEFLVSFYNNEISEKSEIFDDQFSVERPDGSNFTLKIRSTKLEDSAMYFCASRETGRDSPLHFGNGTRLTVT.

This clonotype was observed at least ten times. J is TRBJ1-1 and V is TRBV2; D is unresolved. CDR3 size: 18 residues. Germline V gives CDR1 SNHLY, CDR2 FYNNEI. Trimming shortened V by 6 bases and J by 0 bases, and 23 bases separated the two germline ends. CDR3 in DNA: TGTGCCAGCAGCCCGATGATACCCCGGTCGGATATGAACACTGAAGCTTTCTTT. It codes for CASSPMIPRSDMNTEAFF.

This clonotype was seen at least ten times. A much larger clonotype is one base distant, so this may be a read error. CDR3 nucleotide sequence: TGTGCCAGCTCACCAAGCGGCACTAGGGAGCAGTACTTC. The encoded protein is CASSPSGTREQYF. The chain carries TRBV18 and TRBJ2-7; the D gene is possibly TRBD2 (5 bases). V lost 2 bases, J lost 7 bases, and 12 bases lay in between. CDR1 is KGHSH and CDR2 is LQKENI in the germline V gene. CDR3 length: 13 residues.

A few counts support this clonotype. The chain links TRBV5-1 to TRBJ2-7, with TRBD2 as a possible D gene (6 bases). CDR1 is SGHRS and CDR2 is YFSETQ in the germline V gene. CDR3 length: 15 amino acids. V dropped 0 bases and J dropped 4 bases, with 14 bases sitting between them. CDR3 nucleotide sequence: TGCGCCAGCAGCTTGGCTCCCGGGAGTATATACGAGCAGTACTTC. Encoded protein: CASSLAPGSIYEQYF.

This clonotype was found a few times. The chain links TRBV7-2 to TRBJ1-1; a weak D match, TRBD1 (5 bases). The CDR3 runs 15 residues. Per germline, CDR1 SGHTA and CDR2 FQGNSA. The V end lost 1 base, the J end lost 1 base, and 10 bases lay between the germline ends. CDR3 loop: CASSLVAGTNTEAFF. CDR3 coding DNA: TGTGCCAGCAGCTTAGTAGCAGGGACGAACACTGAAGCTTTCTTT.

This clonotype was found a few times. The V and J genes are TRBV6-2 or TRBV6-3 and TRBJ2-1; no definite D call. V dropped 5 bases and J dropped 8 bases, with 16 bases sitting between them. Germline values: CDR1 MNHEY, CDR2 SVGEGT. There are 14 residues in the CDR3. The CDR3 sequence is CASSARRRGDEQFF. The CDR3 coding sequence is TGTGCCAGCAGTGCCCGTCGCAGAGGCGATGAGCAGTTCTTC.

This clonotype was found many times. The chain has TRBV12-3 or TRBV12-4 and TRBJ2-1; D unresolved. Trimming took off 3 bases at V and 0 bases at J, with 9 bases between the two ends. The CDR3 is 15 residues long. CDR3: CASSFLGVSYNEQFF. DNA of the CDR3: TGTGCCAGCAGTTTCCTTGGGGTCTCCTACAATGAGCAGTTCTTC.

This clonotype was counted ten times or more. The chain carries TRBV28 and TRBJ2-3; TRBD1 matches at 7 bases. The CDR3 consists of 16 residues. Germline-derived CDR1 and CDR2 are MDHEN and SYDVKM. After removal of 6 bases from V and 2 bases from J, the junction contained 11 bases not matched to a gene. The CDR3 region is CASRKRQGPSTDTQYF. In DNA, the CDR3 is TGTGCCAGCAGGAAGAGACAGGGTCCATCCACAGATACGCAGTATTTT.

About this clonotype itself: This may come from a read error, since a much larger clone is one base off. The genes are TRBV4-1 and TRBJ1-6, with TRBD1 as a possible D gene (5 bases). This CDR3 region has 14 residues. CDR1 is MGHRA, CDR2 YSYEKL, per germline. The CDR3 here is CASSQTGWDSPPHF. In DNA, the CDR3 is TGCGCCAGCAGCCAAACAGGCTGGGATTCACCCCCCCACTTT.

This chain uses TRBV27 with TRBJ2-2; TRBD1 matches 7 bases. Germline-derived CDR1 and CDR2 are MNHEY and SMNVEV (reference sequence). This CDR3 spans 14 amino acids. V shed 3 bases and J 3 bases; nucleotides not matched to a gene: 1. As DNA, the CDR3 is TGTGCCAGCAGTTTGCAGGGGGACACCGGGGAGCTGTTTTTT. Amino acids: CASSLQGDTGELFF.

In its sample, this clonotype was seen many times. CDR3 residues: CASSVSSHGEQYF. The DNA of the CDR3 is TGTGCCAGCAGCGTCTCCTCCCACGGCGAGCAGTACTTC. This chain links TRBV9 with TRBJ2-7; D unclear. Germline loops: CDR1 SGDLS, CDR2 YYNGEE. With 2 bases removed from V and 6 bases from J, the gap between germline ends came to 12 bases. This CDR3 is built from 13 residues.

This clonotype was seen ten or more times. The CDR3 loop is CATSGPDYTDTQYF. The CDR3 nucleotides are TGTGCCACCAGTGGGCCGGACTACACAGATACGCAGTATTTT. The chain couples TRBV15 to TRBJ2-3; D perhaps matches TRBD2 (6 bases). The CDR3 has 14 amino acids. Germline lookup yields CDR1 LNHNV and CDR2 YYDKDF (reference sequence). V lost 6 bases to trimming and J lost 2 bases, with 12 bases between them.

This clonotype was recorded at least ten times. This chain uses TRBV3-1 with TRBJ1-1; D might be TRBD1 (5 bases). This CDR3 spans 13 amino acids. The germline V and J ends were trimmed by 0 bases and 11 bases, with 13 bases remaining between them. Germline V gene sequence: CDR1 LGHDT, CDR2 YNNKEL (reference sequence). The chain's CDR3 is CASSQDGGAGAFF. The CDR3 region has the DNA TGTGCCAGCAGCCAAGATGGTGGGGCAGGGGCTTTCTTT.

The chain combines TRBV19 with TRBJ2-2, with D maybe TRBD2 (6 bases). Germline CDR1 LNHDA, CDR2 SQIVND (reference sequence). This CDR3 spans 14 amino acids. The V gene lost 10 bases and the J gene lost 9 bases, with 21 bases spanning the gap. CDR3 sequence reads: CATHGTSRFWELFF. In DNA form, the CDR3 reads TGTGCCACTCACGGGACTTCCCGTTTTTGGGAGCTGTTTTTT.

V and J are TRBV29-1 and TRBJ1-2; 7 bases are a match to TRBD1. Germline lookup yields CDR1 SQVTM and CDR2 ANQGSEA. The CDR3 runs 15 residues. The V gene end was trimmed by 3 bases and the J gene end by 0 bases; junction bases not matched to a gene: 7. The CDR3 loop is CSVESPGQANYGYTF. DNA of the CDR3: TGCAGCGTTGAGAGCCCCGGACAGGCTAACTATGGCTACACCTTC.

This clonotype was observed at least ten times. The genes are TRBV30 and TRBJ1-3; D gene uncertain. CDR3 length: 14 amino acids. CDR1 and CDR2 (germline): GTSNPN, SVGIG (reference sequence). V lost 4 bases to trimming and J lost 0 bases, with 10 bases between them. The CDR3 loop reads CAWTPDFSGNTIYF. CDR3 DNA: TGTGCCTGGACCCCGGATTTCTCTGGAAACACCATATATTTT.

This clonotype was found many times. The chain is built from TRBV15 and TRBJ1-4; 7 bases are a match to TRBD1. The V gene end was trimmed by 3 bases and the J gene end by 14 bases; junction bases not matched to a gene: 9. There are 13 residues in the CDR3. The germline V gene has CDR1 LNHNV and CDR2 YYDKDF (reference sequence). The CDR3 is CATSSDRVSSLFF. DNA for the CDR3: TGTGCCACCAGCAGCGACAGGGTTTCTAGTCTGTTTTTT.

A note on this clonotype: A single base separates this from a much larger clone, so it may be a read error. This chain uses TRBV20-1 with TRBJ2-1; tentatively, D is TRBD2 (6 bases). CDR3 length equals 14 residues. Trimming left V 0 bases short and J 10 bases short, with 16 bases between. CDR1 is DFQATT and CDR2 is SNEGSKA in the germline V gene (reference sequence). The CDR3 DNA is TGCAGTGCTAGAGATGGGACTTTTTCCTACGAGCAGTTCTTC. This encodes CSARDGTFSYEQFF.

Only a few counts were recorded for this clonotype. The chain carries TRBV18 and TRBJ1-2; 8 positions match TRBD1. Germline CDR1 KGHSH, CDR2 LQKENI. The CDR3 runs to 15 residues. J was trimmed by 4 bases and V by 4 bases; bases with no gene match: 8. DNA for the CDR3: TGTGCCAGCTCACAATCGACAGGGGACCTCTATGGCTACACCTTC. Its translation is CASSQSTGDLYGYTF.

This sequence joins TRBV25-1 and TRBJ2-7; 9 bases align to TRBD1. CDR1 and CDR2 from the germline V gene are MGHDK and SYGVNS. This CDR3 is 18 amino acids long. V lost 1 base and J lost 4; bases outside the gene matches: 14. CDR3 DNA sequence: TGTGCCAGCAGTGAATCGTTTCACACCGGGACAGGGAGTTACGAGCAGTACTTC. It translates to CASSESFHTGTGSYEQYF.

The chain carries TRBV5-1 and TRBJ1-2; perhaps TRBD1 as D (5 bases). V was pared by 0 bases and J by 8 bases, with 14 bases between. CDR1 SGHRS and CDR2 YFSETQ come from the germline V gene. The CDR3 runs 14 residues. CDR3 residues: CASSLAAGSSGYTF. DNA of the CDR3: TGCGCCAGCAGCTTGGCCGCAGGGTCCAGCGGCTACACCTTC.

The sample holds many counts of this clonotype. This chain joins TRBV2 and TRBJ2-3; possibly TRBD2 for D (6 bases). The CDR3 sequence is 17 residues long. V lost 4 bases, J lost 0 bases, and 17 bases lay in between. Germline CDR1 and CDR2: SNHLY and FYNNEI. The CDR3 sequence: CASSVPHTSLSTDTQYF. The DNA for the CDR3 is TGTGCCAGCAGTGTCCCTCATACTAGCCTGAGCACAGATACGCAGTATTTT.

There are a few counts of this clonotype. The CDR3 reads CASSGISGLNSYEQYF. In nucleotides, the CDR3 is TGTGCCAGCAGTGGAATCAGCGGGTTGAACTCCTACGAGCAGTACTTC. The chain has TRBV6-1 and TRBJ2-7; possible D gene TRBD2, 6 bases. CDR3 length: 16 residues. Trimming cost V 4 bases and J 0 bases, with 16 bases left between them. The V gene's germline CDR1 is MNHNS and CDR2 SASEGT.

This clonotype turned up a few times. A read error is possible here, since a much larger clone lies one base away. V and J are TRBV13 and TRBJ2-1, with D perhaps matching TRBD2 (5 bases). V was trimmed by 7 bases and J by 6 bases, leaving 19 bases between them. This CDR3 region has 15 residues. CDR1 and CDR2 from the germline V gene are PRHDT and FYEKMQ (reference sequence). The DNA for the CDR3 is TGTGCCAGCACCCCCTACCCTACGGGAAGCAATGAGCAGTTCTTC. It specifies CASTPYPTGSNEQFF.